These T cell receptor beta chains were read from a single sample in a study of identical twins. One entry per CDR3 protein, called by TCRdb with MiXCR from the 5' RACE reads. The repertoire has 1.5 million to 2 million distinct CDR3 sequences, roughly 35% of them found once; the top ten carry under 0.35%. Specimen: cord blood. The receptors stem from a newborn girl in good health. Both conserved end residues are part of each CDR3. A D gene is named only where the DNA matches it firmly. Where a row states a size, it is once, few, many or the class of an expanded clone; other rows omit it.

j_call: TRBJ2-1; v_call: TRBV20-1; d_call: TRBD1; clone_size: NA; cdr3_aa: CSASRSGTGYNEQFF; cdr3_nt: TGCAGTGCTAGCCGCTCCGGGACAGGCTACAATGAGCAGTTCTTC
j_call: TRBJ2-3; v_call: TRBV5-1; d_call: TRBD1; clone_size: few; cdr3_aa: CASKGQGLDTQYF; cdr3_nt: TGCGCCAGCAAGGGACAGGGATTGGATACGCAGTATTTT
j_call: TRBJ2-1; v_call: TRBV29-1; d_call: TRBD1; clone_size: NA; cdr3_aa: CSSRQGYLSYNEQFF; cdr3_nt: TGCAGCTCCCGACAGGGCTACTTATCCTACAATGAGCAGTTCTTC
j_call: TRBJ2-1; v_call: TRBV15; d_call: NA; clone_size: many; cdr3_aa: CATSRDGEGDQFF; cdr3_nt: TGTGCCACCAGCAGAGATGGTGAGGGGGACCAGTTCTTC
j_call: TRBJ1-3; v_call: TRBV27; d_call: TRBD1; clone_size: NA; cdr3_aa: CASSVTGQGNTIYF; cdr3_nt: TGTGCCAGCAGCGTGACAGGGCAAGGAAACACCATATATTTT
j_call: TRBJ1-2; v_call: TRBV12-3/TRBV12-4; d_call: TRBD1; clone_size: few; cdr3_aa: CASRKTGGLYGYTF; cdr3_nt: TGTGCCAGCAGGAAGACAGGGGGTCTCTATGGCTACACCTTC
j_call: TRBJ2-7; v_call: TRBV7-8; d_call: TRBD1; clone_size: NA; cdr3_aa: CASSFYGQGAHEQYF; cdr3_nt: TGTGCCAGCAGCTTCTATGGACAGGGGGCGCACGAGCAGTACTTC
j_call: TRBJ2-6; v_call: TRBV5-1; d_call: NA; clone_size: NA; cdr3_aa: CASSLETASSGANVLTF; cdr3_nt: TGCGCCAGCAGCTTGGAAACGGCTAGCTCTGGGGCCAACGTCCTGACTTTC
j_call: TRBJ2-1; v_call: TRBV7-9; d_call: NA; clone_size: NA; cdr3_aa: CASSPMRFGYNEQFF; cdr3_nt: TGTGCCAGCAGCCCCATGAGGTTCGGGTACAATGAGCAGTTCTTC
j_call: TRBJ2-5; v_call: TRBV20-1; d_call: NA; clone_size: NA; cdr3_aa: CSAREAPRTQETQYF; cdr3_nt: TGCAGTGCTAGAGAGGCTCCCAGGACACAAGAGACCCAGTACTTC
j_call: TRBJ1-2; v_call: TRBV20-1; d_call: TRBD1; clone_size: many; cdr3_aa: CSARTGAYGYTF; cdr3_nt: TGCAGTGCTCGGACAGGGGCCTATGGCTACACCTTC
j_call: TRBJ1-1; v_call: TRBV5-5; d_call: NA; clone_size: NA; cdr3_aa: CASTKSSGRDTEAFF; cdr3_nt: TGTGCCAGCACCAAGAGTTCAGGGAGGGACACTGAAGCTTTCTTT
j_call: TRBJ2-7; v_call: TRBV20-1; d_call: TRBD2; clone_size: few; cdr3_aa: CSARDTGGISSYEQYF; cdr3_nt: TGCAGTGCTAGAGATACGGGAGGGATTAGCTCCTACGAGCAGTACTTC
j_call: TRBJ1-2; v_call: TRBV28; d_call: NA; clone_size: many; cdr3_aa: CASSLSSYGYTF; cdr3_nt: TGCGCCAGCAGCTTGTCCTCTTATGGCTACACCTTC